The text below deals with one T cell receptor beta chain. The target antigen is unknown. This sample includes further DNA sequences coding for the same CDR3. PCR used 60 Vbeta primers and 13 Jbeta primers. Here immunoSEQ multiplex PCR was the method, and the copy in TCRdb shows in-frame clones only, minus some. The sample contains around 150,000 clones, around 80% of which appear only once. This entry is derived from a study of cytomegalovirus exposure and HLA in healthy donors. Looking at the study overall: Prior work identified 120 million or so unique TCR beta sequences in roughly 180 million T cells. Study results and caveats: The later analysis indicated that the majority of CMV-associated TCR beta chains appeared HLA-restricted. The study flagged some 180 TCR beta chains as cytomegalovirus-associated.

CDR3 size: 15 residues. The V and J ends lost 0 bases and 0 bases respectively, with 9 bases between them. Germline-derived CDR1 and CDR2 are PRHDT and FYEKMQ (reference sequence). All the people who gave samples were healthy bone marrow donors. Input material: PBMCs. The TCR was taken from a young man in good health and CMV-seronegative. J is TRBJ2-7 and V is TRBV13; the D gene is possibly TRBD1 (6 bases). The CDR3 sequence is CASSLGTGSSYEQYF. DNA of the CDR3: TGTGCCAGCAGCTTAGGAACAGGGAGCTCCTACGAGCAGTACTTC.